This is a list of T cell receptor beta chains from one sample in a study of PD-1 blockade in classical Hodgkin lymphoma. Some clones are missing from TCRdb's copy, which holds only in-frame ones; the method was immunoSEQ multiplex PCR. This sample carries fewer than 80,000 clones, 70% to 75% of them seen once, and the ten largest clones take 9% to 10%. The source material was peripheral blood mononuclear cells (PBMCs), sampled before the second cycle of nivolumab. These TCRs come from a human donor with classical Hodgkin lymphoma. The CDR3 runs from the conserved cysteine through the conserved F or W. The order of the fields is J gene, clone size, D gene, V gene, CDR3 DNA, CDR3 protein. D genes are given only for firm matches. A row's size may be missing; if present it is once, few, many or a size class.

TRBJ1-4	NA	TRBD1	TRBV5-1	TGCGCCAGCAGCTTATCCGGGACAGATAATGAAAAACTGTTTTTT	CASSLSGTDNEKLFF
TRBJ2-2	NA	NA	TRBV19	TGTGCCAGTAGTATGGGGACGGGTAGAGGGGCCGGGGAGCTGTTTTTT	CASSMGTGRGAGELFF
TRBJ2-1	NA	NA	TRBV13	TGTGCCAGCAGCTTAGGTCCAGCGGGCTACAATGAGCAGTTCTTC	CASSLGPAGYNEQFF
TRBJ2-3	NA	TRBD2	TRBV11-3	TGTGCCAGCAGCCTTTTAGCGGGAGTAGTCCCAGATACGCAGTATTTT	CASSLLAGVVPDTQYF
TRBJ2-3	NA	TRBD2	TRBV5-6	TGTGCCAGCAGCGCTAGCGGGAGGACAGATACGCAGTATTTT	CASSASGRTDTQYF
TRBJ2-7	NA	NA	TRBV7-9	TGTGCCAGCAGCTTCGGTGGACAGCGCTCCGAGCAGTACTTC	CASSFGGQRSEQYF
TRBJ2-1	NA	TRBD2	TRBV9	TGTGCCAGCAGCGTGTGGGGGGGACTTCACAATGAGCAGTTCTTC	CASSVWGGLHNEQFF
TRBJ2-6	NA	NA	TRBV18	TGTGCCAGCTCACCACTCACACCTACTGACTCTGGGGCCAACGTCCTGACTTTC	CASSPLTPTDSGANVLTF
TRBJ2-3	once	NA	TRBV28	TGTGCCAGCAGTCAATCTACAGGGTTGGATACGCAGTATTTT	CASSQSTGLDTQYF
TRBJ2-2	NA	NA	TRBV5-1	TGCGCCAGCAGCTTGGCCAGAACGAACACCGGGGAGCTGTTTTTT	CASSLARTNTGELFF
TRBJ2-5	NA	TRBD2	TRBV7-6	TGTGCCAGCAGCTTAGGACTAGCGGGGCTCAAAGAGACCCAGTACTTC	CASSLGLAGLKETQYF
TRBJ2-3	NA	NA	TRBV6-1	TGTGCCAGCAGTGAAGCTTGGGGCACCACAGATACGCAGTATTTT	CASSEAWGTTDTQYF
TRBJ1-3	NA	TRBD1	TRBV7-9	TGTGCCAGCAGCTTAACTAGGACAGGGCATATCGGAAACACCATATATTTT	CASSLTRTGHIGNTIYF
TRBJ2-1	NA	NA	TRBV2	TGTGCCAGCCGACCGACTGTCCTGCCTTTCAATGAGCAGTTCTTC	CASRPTVLPFNEQFF
TRBJ1-5	NA	NA	TRBV2	TGTGCCAGCAAACAGGGAGGGAGCAATCAGCCCCAGCATTTT	CASKQGGSNQPQHF
TRBJ1-4	NA	NA	TRBV5-1	TGCGCCAGCAGCTTGGGAGCGGGCCTGTCCGAAAAACTGTTTTTT	CASSLGAGLSEKLFF
TRBJ1-2	NA	TRBD1	TRBV6-5	TGTGCCAGCAGCACAGGGGCGGATGGCTACACCTTC	CASSTGADGYTF
TRBJ2-1	once	NA	TRBV7-9	TGTGCCAGCAGCTTCATCGGAGGCGATGAGCAGTTCTTC	CASSFIGGDEQFF
TRBJ2-5	NA	TRBD2	TRBV7-6	TGTGCCAGCAGCCCAGTAGCGGGGGGGGAGACCCAGTACTTC	CASSPVAGGETQYF
TRBJ2-7	NA	NA	TRBV5-6	TGTGCCAGCAGGTGGAGGTCCCCCACCGGGGAGCAGTACTTC	CASRWRSPTGEQYF
TRBJ1-3	NA	NA	TRBV2	TGTGCCAGCAGTGAGTATGAAGGCATCTCTGGAAACACCATATATTTT	CASSEYEGISGNTIYF
TRBJ2-7	few	TRBD1	TRBV30	TGTGCCTGTGACAGGGGCCTGAGCTCCTACGAGCAGTACTTC	CACDRGLSSYEQYF
TRBJ1-6	NA	TRBD1	TRBV2	TGTGCCAGCAGCGTAAGACAGGGGAATAATTCACCCCTCCACTTT	CASSVRQGNNSPLHF
TRBJ2-7	NA	NA	TRBV5-6	TGTGCCAGCAGCTTGGTTCGCGGGGAACTCCCCTACGAGCAGTACTTC	CASSLVRGELPYEQYF
TRBJ1-2	NA	NA	TRBV7-8	TGTGCCAGCAGCCCTAGACTGGGGAACTATGGCTACACCTTC	CASSPRLGNYGYTF
TRBJ1-5	NA	NA	TRBV7-9	TGTGCCAGCAGCTTAGCCGGACAGCTTAGCAATCAGCCCCAGCATTTT	CASSLAGQLSNQPQHF
TRBJ2-5	NA	TRBD2	TRBV2	TGTGCCAGCAGTTTGGGACTAGCGGGAGAGAAATTTGTGGAGACCCAGTACTTC	CASSLGLAGEKFVETQYF
TRBJ1-1	NA	NA	TRBV7-2	TGTGCCAGCAGCTCTTCAGCGAACACTGAAGCTTTCTTT	CASSSSANTEAFF
TRBJ2-4	few	NA	TRBV10-3	TGTGCCATCAGTGAACAGCCTCTAGCCAAAAACATTCAGTACTTC	CAISEQPLAKNIQYF
TRBJ1-2	NA	TRBD1	TRBV6-5	TGTGCCAGCAGTGGGGGACAGGCAATCTATGGCTACACCTTC	CASSGGQAIYGYTF
TRBJ2-1	NA	TRBD2	TRBV27	TGTGCCAGCAGCCCTCTAGCGGCCCCCTACAATGAGCAGTTCTTC	CASSPLAAPYNEQFF
TRBJ2-7	NA	NA	TRBV15	TGTGCCACCAGCAGTGAGGGGTCCGGCGAGCAGTACTTC	CATSSEGSGEQYF
TRBJ1-3	NA	NA	TRBV6-5	TGTGCCAGCAGTTACGATCGAGGAAACACCATATATTTT	CASSYDRGNTIYF
TRBJ2-5	NA	NA	TRBV19	TGTGCCAGTAGTATAGGATCGGCGGGGCGGGTGACCCAGTACTTC	CASSIGSAGRVTQYF
TRBJ2-1	NA	NA	TRBV7-9	TGTGCCAGCAGCCCACAGTGGGAGGACAATGAGCAGTTCTTC	CASSPQWEDNEQFF
TRBJ1-1	NA	NA	TRBV2	TGTGCCAGCAGAGCACAGGTTATCACTGAAGCTTTCTTT	CASRAQVITEAFF
TRBJ1-2	NA	TRBD1	TRBV6-1	TGTGCCAGCGCCCAGGGACAGGGGAACTATGGCTACACCTTC	CASAQGQGNYGYTF
TRBJ1-1	few	NA	TRBV5-1	TGCGCCAGCACCCTAGAGGGGTGGAACACTGAAGCTTTCTTT	CASTLEGWNTEAFF
TRBJ1-2	NA	NA	TRBV19	TGTGCCAGTAGTGAGGGCCTCGGGTATGGCTACACCTTC	CASSEGLGYGYTF
TRBJ2-2	NA	TRBD1	TRBV7-6	TGTGCCAGCAGCTCTTTTACGGGACAGGGGAGAACCGGGGAGCTGTTTTTT	CASSSFTGQGRTGELFF
TRBJ1-2	few	NA	TRBV5-4	TGTGCCAGCAGCTTAGACGGAAACTATGGCTACACCTTC	CASSLDGNYGYTF
TRBJ1-1	NA	NA	TRBV5-1	TGCGCCAGCAGCTTTGTACGGGGGGCTGACGCTGAAGCTTTCTTT	CASSFVRGADAEAFF
TRBJ2-3	NA	NA	TRBV28	TGTGCCAGCAGCCAGGGAGATACGCAGTATTTT	CASSQGDTQYF
TRBJ2-1	few	TRBD2	TRBV28	TGTGCCAGCAGTCCCAGGAGCGGGAGGGCCTTGGAGCAGTTCTTC	CASSPRSGRALEQFF
TRBJ2-7	NA	TRBD2	TRBV11-2	TGTGCCAGCAGTGGCCGGGCGGGAGGGTCCTACGAGCAGTACTTC	CASSGRAGGSYEQYF
TRBJ2-1	NA	TRBD1	TRBV19	TGTGCCAGTAGTAACCCCACAGGGGGGAGCTCCTACAATGAGCAGTTCTTC	CASSNPTGGSSYNEQFF
TRBJ2-7	few	NA	TRBV29-1	TGCAGCGTTTGGGACTCCCGGCAGTACTTC	CSVWDSRQYF
TRBJ2-5	NA	NA	TRBV6-1	TGTGCCAGCATTCCCTTATATGGGGACTCCCTACCCCAGTACTTC	CASIPLYGDSLPQYF
TRBJ1-5	NA	NA	TRBV19	TGTGCCAGTAGTACTGGGCCGGAGCAGCCCCAGCATTTT	CASSTGPEQPQHF
TRBJ1-1	NA	NA	TRBV7-9	TGTGCCAGCAGTTCCGGACTGGAGGGCACTGAAGCTTTCTTT	CASSSGLEGTEAFF
TRBJ1-1	NA	TRBD1	TRBV6-5	TGTGCCAGCAGTTACGCCTTGACAGGGGCTGAAGCTTTCTTT	CASSYALTGAEAFF
TRBJ2-1	NA	NA	TRBV15	TGTGCCACCAGCAGAGTGGACGGGAGCTCCTACAATGAGCAGTTCTTC	CATSRVDGSSYNEQFF
TRBJ2-6	NA	NA	TRBV27	TGTGCCTCCGGGAATGGGGTCTCTGGGGCCAACGTCCTGACTTTC	CASGNGVSGANVLTF
TRBJ1-1	NA	NA	TRBV6-5	TGTGCCAGCAGGGGGGACTTTTTCACTGAAGCTTTCTTT	CASRGDFFTEAFF
TRBJ1-3	NA	NA	TRBV5-1	TGCGCCAGCAGCTTCTCCGTACAGGGTATAAGGACCATATATTTT	CASSFSVQGIRTIYF
TRBJ1-1	NA	TRBD1	TRBV9	TGTGCCAGCAGCGGAGGGGACAGTAACACTGAAGCTTTCTTT	CASSGGDSNTEAFF
TRBJ1-1	NA	TRBD1	TRBV6-5	TGTGCCAGCAGTTACACTATGGAAGGGGGCGACACTGAAGCTTTCTTT	CASSYTMEGGDTEAFF